A single sample is the source of the 3 T cell receptor beta chains below, sequenced in a study of regulatory T cells after allogeneic stem cell transplantation. RNA was reverse transcribed by SMARTer RACE, then the TCR beta CDR3 region was amplified. TCRdb re-derived calls from the 5' RACE reads in MiXCR, one entry per CDR3 protein. The sample includes around 5,000 distinct CDR3 sequences, 96% of them seen just once. Sample: sorted CD4+ T cells from blood (whether regulatory or conventional is not recorded), taken 30 days after allogeneic stem cell transplant. The origin of the receptors is a human patient who had an allogeneic stem cell transplant, so the T cells may come from the graft donor.

To note about this clonotype: The CDR3 does not close with the conserved phenylalanine or tryptophan, likely indicating a read error. The chain couples TRBV20-1 to TRBJ1-1; the D is unclear. The CDR3 contains 11 residues. Germline V gene data show CDR1 as DFQATT and CDR2 as SNEGSKA (reference sequence). V was clipped by 6 bases and J by 11 bases, with 16 bases between them. The CDR3 protein is CSASGLGGAFV. CDR3 bases: TGCAGTGCCAGTGGACTGGGAGGCGCTTTCGTT.

The chain carries TRBV5-1 and TRBJ2-7, with 8 bases fitting TRBD2. Trimming removed 2 bases from V and 4 bases from J; junction bases left unmatched: 8. The V gene's germline CDR1 is SGHRS and CDR2 YFSETQ. This CDR3 is 15 amino acids long. This chain's CDR3 is CASSFLAGTTYEQYF. As DNA, the CDR3 is TGCGCCAGCAGCTTCCTAGCGGGCACCACGTACGAGCAGTACTTC.

This chain joins TRBV18 and TRBJ1-2, with 11 bases matching TRBD1. The CDR3 covers 14 residues. Germline V gene sequence: CDR1 KGHSH, CDR2 LQKENI. V gave up 8 bases and J gave up 7 bases; unmatched junction bases: 9. CDR3 sequence: CASASWDRGTGYTF. The CDR3 DNA reads as TGTGCCAGCGCCTCCTGGGACAGGGGGACTGGCTACACCTTC.